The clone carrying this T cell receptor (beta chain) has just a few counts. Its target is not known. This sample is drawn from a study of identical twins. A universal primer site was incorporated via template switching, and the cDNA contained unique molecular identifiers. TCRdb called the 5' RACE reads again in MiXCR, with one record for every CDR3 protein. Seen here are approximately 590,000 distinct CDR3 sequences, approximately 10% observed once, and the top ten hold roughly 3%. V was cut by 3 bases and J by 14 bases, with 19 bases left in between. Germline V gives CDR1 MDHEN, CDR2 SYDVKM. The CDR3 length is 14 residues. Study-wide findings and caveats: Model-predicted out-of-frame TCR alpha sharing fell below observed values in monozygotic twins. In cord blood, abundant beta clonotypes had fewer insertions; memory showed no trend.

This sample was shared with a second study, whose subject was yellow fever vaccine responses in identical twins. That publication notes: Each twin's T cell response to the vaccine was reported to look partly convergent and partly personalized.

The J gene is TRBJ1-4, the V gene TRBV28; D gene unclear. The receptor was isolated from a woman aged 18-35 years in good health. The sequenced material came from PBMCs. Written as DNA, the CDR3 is TGTGCCAGCAGTTTTCCCCGGGGAACGTTAGGGCTGTTTTTT. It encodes CASSFPRGTLGLFF.